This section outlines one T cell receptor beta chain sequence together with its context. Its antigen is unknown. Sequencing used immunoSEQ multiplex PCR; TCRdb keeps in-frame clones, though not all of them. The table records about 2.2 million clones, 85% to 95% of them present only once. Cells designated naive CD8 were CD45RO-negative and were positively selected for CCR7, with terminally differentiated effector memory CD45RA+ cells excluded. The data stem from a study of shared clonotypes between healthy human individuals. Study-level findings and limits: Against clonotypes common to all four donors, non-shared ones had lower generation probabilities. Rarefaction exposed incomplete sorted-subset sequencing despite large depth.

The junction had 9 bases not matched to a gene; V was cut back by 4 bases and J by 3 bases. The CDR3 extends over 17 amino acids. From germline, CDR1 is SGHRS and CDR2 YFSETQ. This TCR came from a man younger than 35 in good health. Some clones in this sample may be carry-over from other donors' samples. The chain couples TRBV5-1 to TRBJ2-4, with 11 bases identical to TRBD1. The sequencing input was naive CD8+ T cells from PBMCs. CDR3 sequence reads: CASSPPGQGGGKNIQYF. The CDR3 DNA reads TGCGCCAGCAGCCCACCGGGACAGGGGGGGGGCAAAAACATTCAGTACTTC.